Presented here are 5 T cell receptor beta chains from one specimen sequenced in a study of neurological immune-mediated disorders. TCRdb reanalysed the 5' RACE reads using MiXCR and keeps one entry per CDR3 protein. The sample holds roughly 57,000 distinct CDR3 sequences; roughly 8% are singletons and the top ten take 1.5% to 2%. Regarding time point: longitudinal time-point 3. Sequencing was carried out using PBMCs. These receptors originate from a woman aged 40 to 50 in good health.

The chain is built from TRBV6-6 and TRBJ2-7; a weak D match, TRBD2 (6 bases). V was pared by 2 bases and J by 9 bases, with 17 bases between. Germline CDR1 is MNHNY and CDR2 is SVGAGI (reference sequence). This CDR3 contains 14 residues. The CDR3 is CASSYEPGADGQYF. CDR3 DNA: TGTGCCAGCAGTTACGAACCGGGAGCCGACGGGCAGTACTTC.

This clonotype was recorded at least ten times. The chain has TRBV20-1 and TRBJ1-2; 9 bases agree with TRBD1. V dropped 1 base and J dropped 8; count of bases not matched to a gene: 14. CDR1 and CDR2 (germline): DFQATT, SNEGSKA (reference sequence). There are 16 residues in the CDR3. The CDR3 DNA follows: TGCAGTGCTAGAGTTTGGGACAGGGTCGGTCCGGGCGGCTACACCTTC. Its translation: CSARVWDRVGPGGYTF.

The chain joins TRBV25-1 to TRBJ2-1; no firm D call. Germline lookup yields CDR1 MGHDK and CDR2 SYGVNS. CDR3 length: 13 residues. The germline V and J ends were trimmed by 3 bases and 8 bases, with 11 bases remaining between them. The CDR3 DNA follows: TGTGCCAGCAGTGACATATTAAACGATGAGCAGTTCTTC. As protein: CASSDILNDEQFF.

This clonotype appeared many times. This chain connects TRBV12-3 or TRBV12-4 to TRBJ2-7; a possible D gene is TRBD2 (6 bases). V lost 6 bases and J 6 bases, leaving 15 bases between the germline ends. The CDR3 totals 13 residues. The CDR3 DNA sequence: TGTGCCAGCAGCGGAACGGGGGTGAGCGAGCAGTACTTC. It encodes CASSGTGVSEQYF.

This clonotype was detected ten times or more. The chain joins TRBV7-2 to TRBJ2-7; D remains ambiguous. The CDR3 totals 13 residues. Germline assignment: CDR1 SGHTA and CDR2 FQGNSA. V lost 1 base and J lost 4, with 8 bases in between. CDR3 loop: CASSLVHPYEQYF. For the CDR3, the DNA is TGTGCCAGCAGCTTAGTTCACCCATACGAGCAGTACTTC.